A single T cell receptor beta chain is shown here with its context. The antigen is undetermined. Germline V CDR1 and CDR2: SGDLS, YYNGEE. This CDR3 is 15 amino acids long. V was clipped by 0 bases and J by 0 bases, with 9 bases between them. Method: immunoSEQ multiplex PCR; TCRdb's copy keeps in-frame clones and lacks some. Of approximately 10,000 clones in the sample, around 80% were seen once. This sample stems from a study of somatic mutations in cytotoxic T cells in rheumatoid arthritis. Study in general: Among the T-cell populations stained with V beta antibodies, some were separated by flow sorting at nearly 100% purity, including V beta1+ cells whose TCRB was sequenced. Overall study results and limits: For rheumatoid arthritis patients, CD8+ clonality increased with age, whereas it did not in healthy controls.

Positively selected by magnetic beads, CD4+ and CD8+ cells were purity-checked by flow cytometry. The TCR was taken from a woman aged 50 to 65 in good health. The source material was CD8+ T cells sorted from blood. This sequence joins TRBV9 and TRBJ1-1; no definite D call. The CDR3 here is CASSVGLALNTEAFF. The CDR3, as DNA: TGTGCCAGCAGCGTAGGACTGGCATTGAACACTGAAGCTTTCTTT.